This TCR beta chain is drawn from a study of blood T cell repertoires in COVID-19. Deletions cut 6 bases from V and 4 bases from J, with 12 bases between. Germline V CDR1 and CDR2: MNHEY, SVGAGI. The CDR3 is 13 amino acids. Study processing details: Amplification of reference gene primers was used by the study to estimate nucleated cell counts. TCRdb's copy holds only in-frame clones and misses some; the assay was immunoSEQ multiplex PCR. V and J calls and clone size are as listed in that table; D and trimming were resolved from the DNA. The sample holds over 200,000 clones, roughly 91% seen once. The clonotype originates from a woman younger than 45 with acute COVID-19. The specimen was PBMCs or T cells enriched from blood (not recorded which). This sequence joins TRBV6-5 and TRBJ2-5, with D possibly matching TRBD1 (6 bases). CDR3 sequence reads: CASRGRGLETQYF. The CDR3 bases are TGTGCCAGCAGGGGCAGGGGTTTAGAGACCCAGTACTTC.